The 32 T cell receptor beta chains below all came from one sample that was sequenced in a study of blood T cell repertoires in COVID-19. Profiled with immunoSEQ multiplex PCR; TCRdb holds only in-frame clones, not every one. The sample lists about 140,000 clones, less than 85% occurring once. What was sequenced was PBMCs or T cells enriched from blood (not recorded which). The source is a woman younger than 35 who had been exposed to COVID-19.

This clone was found once. The chain combines TRBV30 with TRBJ2-7; 7 bases agree with TRBD2. This CDR3 region has 16 residues. The germline gives CDR1 GTSNPN, CDR2 SVGIG (reference sequence). Trimming took 0 bases from V and 7 from J; bases not matched to a gene: 15. CDR3 DNA sequence: TGTGCCTGGAGTGTGGGTGGGGCGGGAGCACCGCGGGAGCAGTACTTC. It translates to CAWSVGGAGAPREQYF.

The V and J genes are TRBV7-7 and TRBJ2-2; 11 bases agree with TRBD2. Germline CDR1 and CDR2: SSHAT and FNYEAQ (reference sequence). The CDR3 is 17 amino acids. Trimming cost V 2 bases and J 6 bases; bases outside gene matches: 8. The CDR3 reads CASSLRSTSGSSGELFF. CDR3 nucleotide sequence: TGTGCCAGCAGCTTACGGTCTACTAGCGGGAGTTCCGGGGAGCTGTTTTTT.

The V gene is TRBV29-1, the J gene TRBJ2-3; a weak D match, TRBD2 (5 bases). The CDR3 covers 12 residues. Germline V gene sequence: CDR1 SQVTM, CDR2 ANQGSEA. V was clipped by 8 bases and J by 6 bases, with 15 bases between them. In DNA form, the CDR3 reads TGCAGCTCCCCGGGGAGCGTGGATACGCAGTATTTT. This sequence encodes CSSPGSVDTQYF.

The V and J genes are TRBV19 and TRBJ2-6; 8 bases match TRBD1. The CDR3 extends over 18 amino acids. Germline lookup yields CDR1 LNHDA and CDR2 SQIVND (reference sequence). Trimming at V came to 1 base and at J to 3 bases, leaving 8 bases not matched to a gene. The CDR3, as DNA: TGTGCCAGTAGTATAGGGACAGGGCTAGGGTATGGGGCCAACGTCCTGACTTTC. Translation: CASSIGTGLGYGANVLTF.

This sequence joins TRBV28 and TRBJ2-7; 7 nucleotides align to TRBD2. V was clipped by 2 bases and J by 3 bases; unmatched bases: 4. CDR1 and CDR2 from the germline V gene are MDHEN and SYDVKM. The CDR3 loop spans 14 amino acids. The CDR3, as DNA: TGTGCCAGCAGTTTAGGCGGGAGAAACTACGAGCAGTACTTC. This encodes CASSLGGRNYEQYF.

This chain joins TRBV7-3 and TRBJ1-1; D is uncertain. The CDR3 is 15 residues long. V was cut by 1 base and J by 2 bases, with 11 bases left in between. CDR1 and CDR2 from the germline V gene are SGHTA and FQGTGA. The DNA for the CDR3 is TGTGCCAGCAGCTTAAGTTCAGGTCAAAACACTGAAGCTTTCTTT. Translation: CASSLSSGQNTEAFF. Drawing the rest from reference TRBV7-3 and TRBJ1-1, the complete variable domain is GAGVSQTPSNKVTEKGKYVELRCDPISGHTALYWYRQSLGQGPEFLIYFQGTGAADDSGLPNDRFFAVRPEGSVSTLKIQRTERGDSAVYLCASSLSSGQNTEAFFGQGTRLTVV.

This chain connects TRBV4-1 to TRBJ1-2; TRBD1 matches 9 bases. The CDR3 is 16 amino acids. Per germline, CDR1 MGHRA and CDR2 YSYEKL. The V gene end was trimmed by 0 bases and the J gene end by 7 bases; junction bases not matched to a gene: 9. The chain's CDR3 is CASSQEGTGPPRGYTF. Here the CDR3 DNA reads TGCGCCAGCAGCCAAGAAGGGACAGGGCCCCCCCGTGGCTACACCTTC.

This clone was counted a single time. The chain couples TRBV4-3 to TRBJ1-4; D unresolved. The V gene lost 0 bases and the J gene lost 3 bases, with 14 bases spanning the gap. This CDR3 has 17 amino acids. Germline V gene lookup returns CDR1 LGHNA and CDR2 YSLEER. For the CDR3, the DNA is TGCGCCAGCAGCCAAGATATGGTTCGGAGGGCTAATGAAAAACTGTTTTTT. This gives the protein CASSQDMVRRANEKLFF.

The rearrangement uses TRBV4-1 and TRBJ2-3, with a possible D match to TRBD2 (6 bases). CDR1 is MGHRA, CDR2 YSYEKL, per germline. The CDR3 spans 17 residues. V was pared by 3 bases and J by 1 base, with 17 bases between. CDR3 sequence: CASSQGQRARGTDTQYF. For the CDR3, the DNA is TGCGCCAGCAGCCAGGGCCAGCGGGCCCGGGGCACAGATACGCAGTATTTT.

V is TRBV29-1 and J is TRBJ2-5; 8 nucleotides match TRBD2. Germline values: CDR1 SQVTM, CDR2 ANQGSEA. With 7 bases clipped from V and 3 bases from J, the junction kept 10 bases outside the gene matches. CDR3 size: 14 residues. This chain's CDR3 is CSGRGTSGKETQYF. The CDR3 DNA reads TGCAGCGGCCGAGGGACTAGTGGGAAAGAGACCCAGTACTTC.

The V call is TRBV6-2 or TRBV6-3, the J call TRBJ2-7, with TRBD2 matching 8 bases. CDR3 size: 17 residues. Per germline, CDR1 MNHEY and CDR2 SVGEGT. Trimming at V came to 4 bases and at J to 3 bases, leaving 14 bases not matched to a gene. In DNA, the CDR3 is TGTGCCAGCAGTTCCAACTTCGGGACTAGTTTAGTCTACGAGCAGTACTTC. This translates into CASSSNFGTSLVYEQYF.

The chain carries TRBV14 and TRBJ2-1, with 13 bases matching TRBD2. From germline, CDR1 is SGHDN and CDR2 FVKESK. CDR3 size: 15 residues. The trim removed 4 bases at V and 12 bases at J, leaving 9 bases unmatched. This CDR3 reads CASSPGTSGIRGQFF. CDR3 coding DNA: TGTGCCAGCAGCCCAGGGACTAGCGGGATTAGGGGGCAGTTCTTC.

The CDR3 spells CASSEPGGNEKLFF. The CDR3 region has the DNA TGCGCCAGCAGTGAGCCAGGGGGTAATGAAAAACTGTTTTTT. The J gene is TRBJ1-4, the V gene TRBV10-2; 7 nucleotides align to TRBD1. Germline trimming cut 2 bases from V and 4 bases from J; bases unmatched to any gene: 1. Germline V gene data show CDR1 as WSHSY and CDR2 as SAAADI. This CDR3 region has 14 residues.

The chain recombines TRBV7-9 with TRBJ2-4; perhaps TRBD1 as D (5 bases). This CDR3 has 15 residues. Trimming removed 2 bases at V and 7 bases at J, with 15 bases between. CDR1 is SEHNR and CDR2 is FQNEAQ in the germline V gene (reference sequence). CDR3 coding DNA: TGTGCCAGCAGCTTATCGGGCAGGGTGGAGAACATTCAGTACTTC. Protein: CASSLSGRVENIQYF.

This chain links TRBV27 with TRBJ1-6; 8 bases map to TRBD1. This CDR3 spans 15 amino acids. Unmatched junction bases numbered 6, after V lost 4 bases and J lost 7 bases. Germline V gene lookup returns CDR1 MNHEY and CDR2 SMNVEV (reference sequence). CDR3 sequence reads: CASSSRQGKNSPLHF. DNA of the CDR3: TGTGCCAGCAGTTCCCGACAGGGGAAAAATTCACCCCTCCACTTT.

The J gene is TRBJ1-2, the V gene TRBV5-1, with D maybe TRBD1 (6 bases). The CDR3 covers 15 residues. Trimming left V 0 bases short and J 3 bases short, with 12 bases between. CDR1 and CDR2 (germline): SGHRS, YFSETQ. CDR3 sequence reads: CASSLVPGADYGYTF. Here the CDR3 DNA reads TGCGCCAGCAGCTTGGTTCCAGGGGCGGACTATGGCTACACCTTC.

The V gene is TRBV15, the J gene TRBJ2-7; 11 bases map to TRBD2. This CDR3 is built from 16 residues. Germline trimming cut 0 bases from V and 4 bases from J; bases unmatched to any gene: 5. Germline values: CDR1 LNHNV, CDR2 YYDKDF (reference sequence). CDR3 in amino acids: CATSRDSLAGGYEQYF. The CDR3 DNA sequence: TGTGCCACCAGCAGAGATAGCCTAGCGGGAGGTTACGAGCAGTACTTC.

The J gene is TRBJ2-1, the V gene TRBV2; D may be TRBD1 (7 bases). Trimming left V 11 bases short and J 2 bases short, with 13 bases between. The germline gives CDR1 SNHLY, CDR2 FYNNEI. The CDR3 runs 13 residues. DNA of the CDR3: TGTGCCCTCAGGGGGGCGACCTACAATGAGCAGTTCTTC. Translation gives CALRGATYNEQFF.

This clone is a singleton in its sample. The chain combines TRBV27 with TRBJ1-1, with TRBD1 as a possible D gene (5 bases). This CDR3 spans 15 amino acids. With 7 bases removed from V and 7 bases from J, the gap between germline ends came to 22 bases. CDR1 and CDR2 (germline): MNHEY, SMNVEV (reference sequence). CDR3 DNA: TGTGCCAGCACCTCCCCAGGGAGAGGAGGGCGTGAAGCTTTCTTT. It encodes CASTSPGRGGREAFF.

The J gene is TRBJ2-1, the V gene TRBV7-2; D uncertain. This CDR3 is 13 amino acids long. CDR1 and CDR2 from the germline V gene are SGHTA and FQGNSA. The V end lost 5 bases, the J end lost 2 bases, and 7 bases lay between the germline ends. The CDR3 loop is CASSPLAYNEQFF. The CDR3 DNA reads as TGTGCCAGCAGCCCACTGGCCTACAATGAGCAGTTCTTC.

This clone came up once. The V gene is TRBV9, the J gene TRBJ2-3, with D perhaps matching TRBD2 (6 bases). V lost 3 bases, J lost 1 base, and 15 bases lay in between. The CDR3 loop spans 16 amino acids. Germline V lookup: CDR1 SGDLS, CDR2 YYNGEE. The CDR3 sequence is CASSGPSGLGTDTQYF. The CDR3 DNA reads TGTGCCAGCAGCGGGCCCAGCGGGCTCGGCACAGATACGCAGTATTTT. Combining the CDR3 with reference TRBV9 and TRBJ2-3 gives the whole variable domain DSGVTQTPKHLITATGQRVTLRCSPRSGDLSVYWYQQSLDQGLQFLIQYYNGEERAKGNILERFSAQQFPDLHSELNLSSLELGDSALYFCASSGPSGLGTDTQYFGPGTRLTVL.

This clone appeared a single time. The chain joins TRBV7-3 to TRBJ1-1; D might be TRBD1 (6 bases). Germline V gene sequence: CDR1 SGHTA, CDR2 FQGTGA. With 6 bases removed from V and 4 bases from J, the gap between germline ends came to 15 bases. This CDR3 spans 14 amino acids. The CDR3 bases are TGTGCCAGCAGTAAACAGGGATGGGGCACTGAAGCTTTCTTT. Amino acids: CASSKQGWGTEAFF. Supplemented by reference TRBV7-3 and TRBJ1-1, the full variable domain reads GAGVSQTPSNKVTEKGKYVELRCDPISGHTALYWYRQSLGQGPEFLIYFQGTGAADDSGLPNDRFFAVRPEGSVSTLKIQRTERGDSAVYLCASSKQGWGTEAFFGQGTRLTVV.

This clone was observed a single time. The chain carries TRBV7-9 and TRBJ1-1; maybe TRBD1 (6 bases). CDR1 SEHNR and CDR2 FQNEAQ come from the germline V gene (reference sequence). The CDR3 totals 14 residues. Trimming stripped 5 bases from V and 3 bases from J, with 13 bases between. The CDR3 DNA is TGTGCCAGCAGCCAAGGGACATCAGACACTGAAGCTTTCTTT. This gives the protein CASSQGTSDTEAFF.

The V call is TRBV27, the J call TRBJ1-5; D possibly corresponds to TRBD1 (6 bases). The germline CDR1 and CDR2 sequences are MNHEY and SMNVEV (reference sequence). Trimming stripped 3 bases from V and 9 bases from J, with 18 bases between. This CDR3 comprises 15 residues. The CDR3 DNA sequence: TGTGCCAGCAGTTTTGAGGGGGGGGCGCTTCCGCCCCAGCATTTT. This codes for CASSFEGGALPPQHF.

Note on this clone: A read error is possible here, since a much larger clone lies one base away. V gene TRBV4-2 combines with J gene TRBJ2-7, with D unclear. This CDR3 spans 12 amino acids. Looked up from germline, CDR1 is LGHNA and CDR2 is YNFKEQ. Trimming pared 1 base from V and 3 bases from J, leaving 4 bases between. DNA for the CDR3: TGTGCCAGCAGCCAAGTAAACTACGAGCAGTACTTC. Translating it yields CASSQVNYEQYF.

The chain has TRBV29-1 and TRBJ2-1; D is perhaps TRBD2 (6 bases). Germline V gene data show CDR1 as SQVTM and CDR2 as ANQGSEA. V dropped 4 bases and J dropped 7 bases, with 14 bases sitting between them. The CDR3 loop spans 13 amino acids. The CDR3 here is CSVGTGEGNEQFF. The CDR3 coding sequence is TGCAGCGTTGGGACGGGAGAGGGGAATGAGCAGTTCTTC.

This chain joins TRBV29-1 and TRBJ2-7; perhaps TRBD1 as D (5 bases). This CDR3 comprises 13 residues. Per the germline V gene, CDR1 is SQVTM and CDR2 is ANQGSEA. V was shortened by 6 bases and J by 2 bases, with 14 bases between the two germline ends. This chain's CDR3 is CSVATVKPYEQYF. In nucleotides, the CDR3 is TGCAGCGTAGCGACAGTGAAGCCCTACGAGCAGTACTTC.

This chain uses TRBV5-1 with TRBJ2-7; no firm D call. CDR3 length: 15 amino acids. V was shortened by 4 bases and J by 2 bases, with 16 bases between the two germline ends. Germline V gene sequence: CDR1 SGHRS, CDR2 YFSETQ. The CDR3 loop is CASSPSTEKPYEQYF. Written as DNA, the CDR3 is TGCGCCAGCAGCCCCTCCACGGAGAAGCCCTACGAGCAGTACTTC.

The rearrangement uses TRBV4-3 and TRBJ2-3; 10 bases match TRBD2. Germline V gene lookup returns CDR1 LGHNA and CDR2 YSLEER. The CDR3 runs 16 residues. V was clipped by 0 bases and J by 2 bases; unmatched bases: 2. The CDR3 region has the DNA TGCGCCAGCAGCCAAGATGGACTAGCGGCCACAGATACGCAGTATTTT. Translating gives CASSQDGLAATDTQYF.

The J gene is TRBJ1-5, the V gene TRBV7-2; TRBD1 might be the D (6 bases). The germline V gene has CDR1 SGHTA and CDR2 FQGNSA. Between the trimmed V and J ends, which lost 2 bases and 0 bases, there was a span of 14 bases. This CDR3 contains 17 residues. CDR3 DNA sequence: TGTGCCAGCAGCTTATTATCGGCAGGGGATAGCAATCAGCCCCAGCATTTT. It codes for CASSLLSAGDSNQPQHF.

The chain couples TRBV10-2 to TRBJ1-2; TRBD1 aligns across 7 bases. V lost 6 bases, J lost 3 bases, and 10 bases stayed unmatched. The CDR3 length is 15 residues. Germline lookup yields CDR1 WSHSY and CDR2 SAAADI. The CDR3, as DNA: TGCGCCAGCAGCGTGGGCAACAGGGGTCACTATGGCTACACCTTC. Its translation is CASSVGNRGHYGYTF.

The rearrangement uses TRBV18 and TRBJ1-1; D uncertain. CDR1 is KGHSH and CDR2 is LQKENI in the germline V gene. This CDR3 spans 16 amino acids. V lost 6 bases to trimming and J lost 0 bases, with 17 bases between them. The CDR3 region has the DNA TGTGCCAGCTCCCCTGTACGCAACTTAATGAACACTGAAGCTTTCTTT. This sequence encodes CASSPVRNLMNTEAFF. The full variable domain, rest sourced from reference TRBV18 and TRBJ1-1, is NAGVMQNPRHLVRRRGQEARLRCSPMKGHSHVYWYRQLPEEGLKFMVYLQKENIIDESGMPKERFSAEFPKEGPSILRIQQVVRGDSAAYFCASSPVRNLMNTEAFFGQGTRLTVV.